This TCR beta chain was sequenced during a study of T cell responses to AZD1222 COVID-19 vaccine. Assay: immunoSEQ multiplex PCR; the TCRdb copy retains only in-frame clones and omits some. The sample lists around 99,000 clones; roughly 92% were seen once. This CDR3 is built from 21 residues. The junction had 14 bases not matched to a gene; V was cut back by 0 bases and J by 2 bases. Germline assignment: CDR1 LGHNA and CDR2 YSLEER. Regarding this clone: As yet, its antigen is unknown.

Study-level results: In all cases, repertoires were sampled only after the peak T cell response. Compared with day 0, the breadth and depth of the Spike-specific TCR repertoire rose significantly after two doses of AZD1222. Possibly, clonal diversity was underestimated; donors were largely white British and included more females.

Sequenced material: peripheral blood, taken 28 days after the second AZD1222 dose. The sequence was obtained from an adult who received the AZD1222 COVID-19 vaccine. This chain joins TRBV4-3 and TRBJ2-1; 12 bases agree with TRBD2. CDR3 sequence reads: CASSQDLGTSGLIGPYNEQFF. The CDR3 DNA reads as TGCGCCAGCAGCCAAGATCTAGGGACTAGCGGGCTCATCGGTCCCTACAATGAGCAGTTCTTC.